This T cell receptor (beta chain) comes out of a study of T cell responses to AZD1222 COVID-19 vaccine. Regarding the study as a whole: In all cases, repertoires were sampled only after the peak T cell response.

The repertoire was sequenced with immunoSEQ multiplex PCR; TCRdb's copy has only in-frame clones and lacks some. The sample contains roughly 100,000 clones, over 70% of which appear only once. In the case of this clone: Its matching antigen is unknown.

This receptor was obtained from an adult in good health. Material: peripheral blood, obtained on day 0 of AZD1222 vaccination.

The CDR3 region has the DNA TGTGCCAGCACCCAACTGCAGGGTTCCAATGAAAAACTGTTTTTT. It specifies CASTQLQGSNEKLFF. This chain links TRBV6-1 with TRBJ1-4; possible D gene TRBD1, 5 bases. Trimming removed 7 bases at V and 5 bases at J, with 17 bases between. The CDR3 has 15 residues. Germline values: CDR1 MNHNS, CDR2 SASEGT.